The T cell receptor (beta chain) under discussion was sequenced for a study of cytomegalovirus exposure and HLA in healthy donors. Study-wide points: In vitro work confirmed that a few CMV-associated chains recognize CMV antigens. Among TCR beta chains, those listed as cytomegalovirus-associated numbered over 150.

The germline CDR1 and CDR2 sequences are MGHDK and SYGVNS. J lost 8 bases, V lost 5 bases, and 7 bases had no gene match. This CDR3 is built from 13 residues. While the first cohort had 600 to 800 subjects, the donors belonged to the separate validation cohort of over a hundred subjects. Note on this clone: No antigen is known for it.

Measured with immunoSEQ multiplex PCR; TCRdb has only the in-frame clones, and not every one. The data hold approximately 220,000 clones, with over 70% observed a single time. The gene calls are TRBV25-1 and TRBJ1-2, with 8 nucleotides matching TRBD1. Sequenced: PBMCs. The sequence derives from a woman aged 25 to 39 in good health and CMV-seropositive. The CDR3 region is CASSPQGAGGYTF. The CDR3 DNA is TGTGCCAGCAGTCCCCAGGGGGCAGGCGGCTACACCTTC.